A single sample gave rise to the 11 T cell receptor beta chains below, sequenced in a study of Graves' ophthalmopathy and Graves' hyperthyroidism. Investigators amplified TCR beta CDR3 regions from RNA transcripts. The authors performed first-round RT-PCR with HTBI primers and then a second-round multiplex PCR. TCRdb ran MiXCR on the multiplex PCR reads and lists one entry per CDR3 protein. Of about 620,000 distinct CDR3 sequences in the sample, about 20% were seen once. The sample was peripheral blood. Source of these receptors: a woman between 18 and 30 years old with stable Graves' hyperthyroidism. Some clones in this sample may be carry-over from other donors' samples.

This clonotype was picked up many times. The V and J genes are TRBV24-1 and TRBJ1-1; D may be TRBD1 (6 bases). CDR3 size: 13 residues. Germline CDR1 KGHDR, CDR2 SFDVKD. The ends were cut back, 7 bases at V and 4 bases at J, with 12 bases in the middle. CDR3 nucleotide sequence: TGTGCCACCAGACAGGGCATGGGCACTGAAGCTTTCTTT. Protein product: CATRQGMGTEAFF.

This clonotype has just a few counts. This sequence joins TRBV6-1 and TRBJ1-2; TRBD1 aligns across 9 bases. Germline CDR1 and CDR2: MNHNS and SASEGT. V was pared by 7 bases and J by 7 bases, with 10 bases of the junction left unmatched. The CDR3 sequence is 14 residues long. The CDR3 here is CASTPGQGNFGYTF. In DNA form, the CDR3 reads TGTGCCAGCACTCCGGGACAGGGAAATTTTGGCTACACCTTC.

The chain combines TRBV28 with TRBJ1-2, with D tentatively TRBD1 (6 bases). Trimming took 6 bases from V and 7 from J, leaving 15 bases between them. Germline V lookup: CDR1 MDHEN, CDR2 SYDVKM. This CDR3 comprises 13 residues. Here the CDR3 DNA reads TGTGCCAGCAGGAATACAGGGATTGGTGGCTACACCTTC. This gives the protein CASRNTGIGGYTF.

A few counts support this clonotype. The rearrangement uses TRBV12-3 or TRBV12-4 and TRBJ1-6; D may be TRBD1 (5 bases). This CDR3 region has 15 residues. The V end was cut by 3 bases, the J end by 8 bases, with 14 bases between. The CDR3 protein is CASSFSGSSDSPLHF. The CDR3 DNA follows: TGTGCCAGCAGTTTTTCAGGGTCCTCAGATTCACCCCTCCACTTT.

This clonotype was seen only a few times. V and J are TRBV28 and TRBJ2-5, with 7 bases that match TRBD1. The CDR3 is made up of 13 amino acids. Looked up from germline, CDR1 is MDHEN and CDR2 is SYDVKM. Trimming at V came to 7 bases and at J to 5 bases, leaving 7 bases not matched to a gene. The CDR3 nucleotides read TGTGCCAGCACCTTGACAGGGACGGAGACCCAGTACTTC. It encodes CASTLTGTETQYF.

The chain combines TRBV7-2 with TRBJ2-2; D is undetermined. V was shortened by 2 bases and J by 12 bases, with 10 bases between the two germline ends. The germline gives CDR1 SGHTA, CDR2 FQGNSA. CDR3 length: 12 residues. The CDR3 loop is CASSLSSLKLFF. Here the CDR3 DNA reads TGTGCCAGCAGCTTAAGCAGTTTGAAGCTGTTTTTT.

This clonotype came up a few times. The chain has TRBV4-3 and TRBJ1-3; D not resolved. The CDR3 runs 14 residues. Germline loops: CDR1 LGHNA, CDR2 YSLEER. The V and J ends lost 0 bases and 0 bases respectively, with 3 bases between them. CDR3 region: CASSQEISGNTIYF. CDR3 DNA sequence: TGCGCCAGCAGCCAAGAAATCTCTGGAAACACCATATATTTT.

This clonotype was picked up many times. V gene TRBV29-1 combines with J gene TRBJ2-5, with D perhaps matching TRBD1 (6 bases). V was shortened by 7 bases and J by 5 bases, with 14 bases between the two germline ends. The germline gives CDR1 SQVTM, CDR2 ANQGSEA. The CDR3 contains 12 residues. In DNA form, the CDR3 reads TGCAGCGCTACAGGGTCTCGGGAGACCCAGTACTTC. This encodes CSATGSRETQYF.

This clonotype was seen repeatedly, ten times or more. This chain uses TRBV6-5 with TRBJ1-1, with 7 bases fitting TRBD1. Germline loops: CDR1 MNHEY, CDR2 SVGAGI. The CDR3 covers 16 residues. V shed 0 bases, J shed 2 bases, and the junction held 6 bases outside the gene matches. The CDR3, as DNA: TGTGCCAGCAGTTACTCTCCCCGACAGGGTAACACTGAAGCTTTCTTT. This encodes CASSYSPRQGNTEAFF.

This clonotype was observed at least ten times. This chain joins TRBV11-3 and TRBJ1-1; no clear D gene. Germline V gene sequence: CDR1 SGHNT, CDR2 YENEEA. This CDR3 has 14 residues. V was cut by 1 base and J by 4 bases, with 10 bases left in between. The CDR3 loop reads CASSLGTESTEAFF. CDR3 nucleotides: TGTGCCAGCAGCTTAGGAACAGAGAGCACTGAAGCTTTCTTT.

This sequence joins TRBV24-1 and TRBJ1-2, with 7 bases matching TRBD1. Per germline, CDR1 KGHDR and CDR2 SFDVKD. The V and J ends lost 2 bases and 6 bases, in that order; junction bases with no gene match: 8. The CDR3 runs to 15 residues. The CDR3 loop reads CATSDSLDRANGYTF. CDR3 coding DNA: TGTGCCACCAGTGATTCCCTTGACAGGGCTAATGGCTACACCTTC.